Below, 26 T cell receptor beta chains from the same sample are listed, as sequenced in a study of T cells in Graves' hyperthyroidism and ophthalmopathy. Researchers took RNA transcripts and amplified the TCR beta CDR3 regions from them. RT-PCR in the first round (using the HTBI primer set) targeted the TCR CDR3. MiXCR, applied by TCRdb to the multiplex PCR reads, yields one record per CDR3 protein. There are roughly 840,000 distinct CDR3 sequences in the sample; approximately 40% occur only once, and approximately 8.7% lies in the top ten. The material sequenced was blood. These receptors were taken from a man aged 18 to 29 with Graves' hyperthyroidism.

The CDR3 sequence: CASSSRGGLYTEAFF. The CDR3 DNA follows: TGTGCCAGCAGTTCTCGGGGGGGTTTATATACTGAAGCTTTCTTT. J is TRBJ1-1 and V is TRBV12-3 or TRBV12-4; tentatively, D is TRBD1 (5 bases). V lost 4 bases, J lost 5 bases, and 17 bases lay in between. The CDR3 has 15 amino acids.

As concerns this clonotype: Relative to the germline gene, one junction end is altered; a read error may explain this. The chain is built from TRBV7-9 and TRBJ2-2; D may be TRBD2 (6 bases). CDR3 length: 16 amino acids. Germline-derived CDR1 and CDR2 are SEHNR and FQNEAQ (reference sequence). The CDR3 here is CASSLGVGEVTGELFF. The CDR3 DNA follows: TGTGCTAGCAGCTTAGGAGTCGGGGAGGTCACCGGGGAGCTGTTTTTT.

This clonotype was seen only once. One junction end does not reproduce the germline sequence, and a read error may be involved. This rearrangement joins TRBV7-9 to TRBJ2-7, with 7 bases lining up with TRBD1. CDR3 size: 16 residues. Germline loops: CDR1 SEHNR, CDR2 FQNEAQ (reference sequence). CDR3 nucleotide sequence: TGTGCCAGCAGCCCCGCGGCCGGGACAGCAACTTACGGGCAGTACTTC. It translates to CASSPAAGTATYGQYF.

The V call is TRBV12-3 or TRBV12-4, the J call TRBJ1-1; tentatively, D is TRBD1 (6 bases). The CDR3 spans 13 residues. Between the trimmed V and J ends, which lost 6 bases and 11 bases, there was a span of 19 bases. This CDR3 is CASSQPGGAAAFF. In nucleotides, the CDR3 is TGTGCCAGCAGCCAGCCGGGGGGCGCGGCCGCTTTCTTT.

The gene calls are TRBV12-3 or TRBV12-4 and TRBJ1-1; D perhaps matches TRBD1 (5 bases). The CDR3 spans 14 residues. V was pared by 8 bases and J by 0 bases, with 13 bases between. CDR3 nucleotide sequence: TGTGCCAGCTCTGACACCAGGGTGAACACTGAAGCTTTCTTT. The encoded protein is CASSDTRVNTEAFF.

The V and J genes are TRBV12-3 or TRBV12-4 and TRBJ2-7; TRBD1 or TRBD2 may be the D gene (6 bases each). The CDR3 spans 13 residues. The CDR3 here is CASQLGGYYEQYF. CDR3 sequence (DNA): TGTGCTAGTCAGTTGGGGGGCTACTACGAGCAGTACTTC.

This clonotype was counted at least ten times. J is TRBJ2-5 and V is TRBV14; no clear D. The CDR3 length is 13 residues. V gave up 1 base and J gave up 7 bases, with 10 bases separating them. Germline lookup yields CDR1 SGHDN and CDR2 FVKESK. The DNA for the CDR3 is TGTGCCAGCAGCCAAGCCCCGAAGATGACCCAGTACTTC. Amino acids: CASSQAPKMTQYF. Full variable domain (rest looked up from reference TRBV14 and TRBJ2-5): EAGVTQFPSHSVIEKGQTVTLRCDPISGHDNLYWYRRVMGKEIKFLLHFVKESKQDESGMPNNRFLAERTGGTYSTLKVQPAELEDSGVYFCASSQAPKMTQYFGPGTRLLVL.

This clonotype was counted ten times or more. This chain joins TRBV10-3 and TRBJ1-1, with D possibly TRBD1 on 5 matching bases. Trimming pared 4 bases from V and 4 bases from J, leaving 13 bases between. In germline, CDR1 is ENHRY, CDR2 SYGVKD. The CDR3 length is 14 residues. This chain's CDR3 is CAISVEGRSTEAFF. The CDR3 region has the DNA TGTGCCATCAGTGTTGAGGGGCGGAGCACTGAAGCTTTCTTT.

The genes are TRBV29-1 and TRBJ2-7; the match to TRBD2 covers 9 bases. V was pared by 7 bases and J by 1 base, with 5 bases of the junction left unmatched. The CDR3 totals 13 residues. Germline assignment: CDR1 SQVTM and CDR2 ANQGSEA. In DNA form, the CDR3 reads TGCAGCGCATCGACTAGCGGATCCTACGAGCAGTACTTC. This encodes CSASTSGSYEQYF.

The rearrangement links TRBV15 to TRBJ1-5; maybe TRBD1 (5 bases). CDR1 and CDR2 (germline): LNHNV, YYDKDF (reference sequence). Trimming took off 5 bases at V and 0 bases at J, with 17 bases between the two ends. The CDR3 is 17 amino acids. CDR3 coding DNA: TGTGCCACCAGCCCGGACATGGGGGTATATAGCAATCAGCCCCAGCATTTT. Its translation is CATSPDMGVYSNQPQHF.

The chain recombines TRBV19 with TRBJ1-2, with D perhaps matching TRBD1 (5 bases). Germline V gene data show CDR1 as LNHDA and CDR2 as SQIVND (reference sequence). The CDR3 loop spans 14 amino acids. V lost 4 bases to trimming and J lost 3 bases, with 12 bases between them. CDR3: CASSSLRVDYGYTF. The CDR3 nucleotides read TGTGCCAGTAGTAGTCTCAGGGTCGACTATGGCTACACCTTC.

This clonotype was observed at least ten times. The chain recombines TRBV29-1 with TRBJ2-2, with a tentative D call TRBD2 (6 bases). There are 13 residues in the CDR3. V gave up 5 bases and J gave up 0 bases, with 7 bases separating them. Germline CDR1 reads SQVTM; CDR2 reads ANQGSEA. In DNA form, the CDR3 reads TGCAGCGTTAGCGGGCCGAACACCGGGGAGCTGTTTTTT. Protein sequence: CSVSGPNTGELFF.

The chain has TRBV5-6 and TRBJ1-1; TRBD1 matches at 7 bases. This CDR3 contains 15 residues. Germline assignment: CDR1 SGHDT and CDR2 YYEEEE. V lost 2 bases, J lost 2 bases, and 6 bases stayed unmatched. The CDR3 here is CASSFLDRDNTEAFF. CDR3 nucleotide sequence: TGTGCCAGCAGCTTCTTAGACAGGGATAACACTGAAGCTTTCTTT.

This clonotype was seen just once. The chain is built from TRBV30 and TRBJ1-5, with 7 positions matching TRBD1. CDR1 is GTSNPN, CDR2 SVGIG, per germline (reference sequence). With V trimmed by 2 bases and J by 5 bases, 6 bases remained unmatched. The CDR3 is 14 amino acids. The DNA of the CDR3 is TGTGCCTGGAGTCTAACAGGGGATTATCAGCCCCAGCATTTT. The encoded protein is CAWSLTGDYQPQHF.

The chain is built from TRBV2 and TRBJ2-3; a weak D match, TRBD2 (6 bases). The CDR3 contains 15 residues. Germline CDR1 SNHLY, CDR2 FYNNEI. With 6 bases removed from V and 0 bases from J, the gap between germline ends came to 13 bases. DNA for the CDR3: TGTGCCAGCAGAAATAGCGGTTTTAGCACAGATACGCAGTATTTT. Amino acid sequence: CASRNSGFSTDTQYF.

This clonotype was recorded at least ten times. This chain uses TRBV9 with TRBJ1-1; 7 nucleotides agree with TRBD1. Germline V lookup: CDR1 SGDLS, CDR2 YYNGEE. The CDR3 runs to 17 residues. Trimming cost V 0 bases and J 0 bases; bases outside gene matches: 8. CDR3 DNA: TGTGCCAGCAGCGTAGCTGGGACAGCGGGACTGAACACTGAAGCTTTCTTT. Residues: CASSVAGTAGLNTEAFF.

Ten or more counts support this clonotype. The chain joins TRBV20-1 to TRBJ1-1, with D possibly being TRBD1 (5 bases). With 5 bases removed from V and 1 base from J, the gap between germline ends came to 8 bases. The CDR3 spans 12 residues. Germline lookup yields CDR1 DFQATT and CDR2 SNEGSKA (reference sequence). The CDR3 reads CSAAGGNTEAFF. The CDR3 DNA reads TGCAGTGCTGCGGGGGGGAACACTGAAGCTTTCTTT.

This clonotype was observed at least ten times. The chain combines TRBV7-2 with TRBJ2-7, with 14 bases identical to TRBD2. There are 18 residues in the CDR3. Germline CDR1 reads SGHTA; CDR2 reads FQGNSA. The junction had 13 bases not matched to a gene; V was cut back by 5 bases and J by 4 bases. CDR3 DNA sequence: TGTGCCAGCAGCATGGGACTAGCGGGAGTCGGGGGGTATTACGAGCAGTACTTC. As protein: CASSMGLAGVGGYYEQYF.

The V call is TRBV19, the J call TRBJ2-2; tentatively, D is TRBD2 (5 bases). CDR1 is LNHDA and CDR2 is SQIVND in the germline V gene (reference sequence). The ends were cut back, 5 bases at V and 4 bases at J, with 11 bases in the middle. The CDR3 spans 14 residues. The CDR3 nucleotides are TGTGCCAGTAGTTTTGGGAGTCCCACCGGGGAGCTGTTTTTT. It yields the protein CASSFGSPTGELFF.

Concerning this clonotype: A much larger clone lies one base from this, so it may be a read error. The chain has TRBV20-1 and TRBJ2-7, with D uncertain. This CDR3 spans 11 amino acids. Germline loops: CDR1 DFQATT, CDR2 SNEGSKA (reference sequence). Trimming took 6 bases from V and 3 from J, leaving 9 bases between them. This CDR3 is CSAGPSYEQYF. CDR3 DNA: TGCAGTGCAGGGCCTAGCTACGAGCAGTACTTC.

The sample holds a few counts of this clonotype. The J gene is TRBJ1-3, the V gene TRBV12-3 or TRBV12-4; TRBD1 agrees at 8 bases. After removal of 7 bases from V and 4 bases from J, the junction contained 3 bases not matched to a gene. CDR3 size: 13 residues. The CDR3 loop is CASTRTGGNTIYF. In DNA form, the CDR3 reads TGTGCCAGCACCCGGACAGGGGGAAACACCATATATTTT.

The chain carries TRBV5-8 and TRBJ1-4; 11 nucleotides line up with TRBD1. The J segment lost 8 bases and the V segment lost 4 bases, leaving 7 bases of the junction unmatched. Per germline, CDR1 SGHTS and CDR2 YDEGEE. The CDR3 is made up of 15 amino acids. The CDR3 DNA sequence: TGTGCCAGCAGCCACACCGGGACAGGGGGAGAAAAACTGTTTTTT. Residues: CASSHTGTGGEKLFF. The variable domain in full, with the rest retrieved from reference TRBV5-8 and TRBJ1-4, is EAGVTQSPTHLIKTRGQQATLRCSPISGHTSVYWYQQALGLGLQFLLWYDEGEERNRGNFPPRFSGRQFPNYSSELNVNALELEDSALYLCASSHTGTGGEKLFFGSGTQLSVL.

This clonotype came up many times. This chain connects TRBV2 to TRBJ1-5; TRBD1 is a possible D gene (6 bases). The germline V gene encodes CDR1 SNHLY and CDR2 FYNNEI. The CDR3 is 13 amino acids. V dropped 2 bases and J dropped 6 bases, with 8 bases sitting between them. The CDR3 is CASSENRAQPQHF. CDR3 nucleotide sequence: TGTGCCAGCAGTGAAAACAGGGCTCAGCCCCAGCATTTT.

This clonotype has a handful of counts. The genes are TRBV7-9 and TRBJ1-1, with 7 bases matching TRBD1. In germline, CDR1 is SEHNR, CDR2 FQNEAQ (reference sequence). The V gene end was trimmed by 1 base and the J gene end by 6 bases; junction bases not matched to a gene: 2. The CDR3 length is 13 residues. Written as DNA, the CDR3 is TGTGCCAGCAGCTTAGACAGGGGTTCTGAAGCTTTCTTT. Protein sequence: CASSLDRGSEAFF.

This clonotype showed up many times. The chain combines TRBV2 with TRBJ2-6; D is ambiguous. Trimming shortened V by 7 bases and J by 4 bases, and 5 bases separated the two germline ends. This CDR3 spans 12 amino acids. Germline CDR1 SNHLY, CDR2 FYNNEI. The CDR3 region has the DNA TGTGCCAGCATGCAGGGGGCCAACGTCCTGACTTTC. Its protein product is CASMQGANVLTF. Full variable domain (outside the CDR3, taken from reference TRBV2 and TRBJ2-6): EPEVTQTPSHQVTQMGQEVILRCVPISNHLYFYWYRQILGQKVEFLVSFYNNEISEKSEIFDDQFSVERPDGSNFTLKIRSTKLEDSAMYFCASMQGANVLTFGAGSRLTVL.

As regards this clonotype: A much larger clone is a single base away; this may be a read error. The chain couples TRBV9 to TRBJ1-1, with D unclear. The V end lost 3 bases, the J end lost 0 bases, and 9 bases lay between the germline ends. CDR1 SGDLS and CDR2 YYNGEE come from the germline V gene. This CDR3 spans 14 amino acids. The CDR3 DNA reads TGTGCCAGCAGCGAAATGGGTCTGAACACTGAAGCTTTCTTT. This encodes CASSEMGLNTEAFF.